The TCR beta chain described here comes from a study of regulatory T cells in long-lasting Graves disease (dated by TCRdb to about 2021). Regarding the complete study: In the newly diagnosed Graves' disease group, patients had been taking antithyroid drugs for less than 3 months. The study took place in China and was registered as a clinical trial. A total of about 33 samples underwent TCR sequencing, from about 13 patients with persistent Graves' disease and 20 or so patients with newly diagnosed Graves' disease. Persistent Graves' disease patients were compared with newly diagnosed Graves' disease patients by peripheral blood TCR sequencing and RNA sequencing.

Here is what the overall study found, with its caveats: Compared with newly diagnosed patients, patients with persistent Graves' disease had lower TCR Shannon entropy and fewer highly expanded clones, which suggests clonal expansion. As a limitation, the authors acknowledged that the small sample size may reduce accuracy. Persistent disease showed preferential use of TRBV28, TRBJ1-2 and TRBJ2-5, whereas newly diagnosed disease favored TRBV20-1 and TRBJ2-1. The study examined only peripheral blood because the primary lesion, thyroid tissue, could not be accessed. Only the TCR beta chain was sequenced and analyzed. A larger number of public clonotypes was shared among persistent patients (under 3,000) than among newly diagnosed patients (approximately 1,000).

The sample's time point label, decoded: newly diagnosed GD, antithyroid drugs for less than 3 months. For both TCR sequencing and RNA sequencing, RNA was extracted from PBMCs using TRIzol. Graves' disease was diagnosed according to American Thyroid Association guidelines. Patients were recruited from an endocrinology department in Xi'an, China. From each patient, about 9.7 milliliters of peripheral blood was collected into an EDTA anticoagulant tube. Ficoll Paque Plus density gradient separation was used to isolate PBMCs, and no further T cell sorting was performed. An Agilent 2100 Bioanalyzer and agarose gel were used to check RNA quality, and a NanoDrop 2000 was used to measure RNA concentration. The CDR3 starts with the cysteine, ends with the phenylalanine, and has 19 residues. Kept here is only the CDR3 DNA, which spans 57 bases and is read in frame from base 1. For this chain, trimming is 0 bases at the V end and 3 bases at the J end, and the number of junction bases without a gene match is 14. The germline V gene yields SGHTA for CDR1 and FQGNSA for CDR2.

This clonotype was seen only a few times. Its antigen is currently not known. Base qualities were left out, and no much larger clone turns up one base away. The receptor library was made with multiplex PCR. The listed sequencing device is Illumina HiSeq 4000. iRepertoire HTBI primers and Arm-PCR amplification of CDR3 regions were used to construct TCR beta libraries. PCR products were gel purified before sequencing. In the source study's methods: Gene usage analysis of CDR3 amino acid clonotypes relied on the roughly 58 TRBV and 14 TRBJ segments identified across samples. COPE and FqMerger were used to merge the filtered high-quality paired reads into contigs. BLAST was used to align contigs to the IMGT TRBV, TRBD and TRBJ reference genes, and CDR3 was defined following IMGT. Any clonotype with a frequency above 0.1% was classified as a highly expanded clone. Repertoire diversity was measured by Shannon entropy, and V-J evenness by the Gini coefficient. Clonotypes shared by more than one individual were considered public. TCRdb reanalyzed the raw reads on its own, using fastp at Q25 for trimming and MiXCR for clone calling, and kept in-frame beta chains. Rows with one shared CDR3 protein collapse into an entry with the most common genes and DNA. In this record, the V and J calls reflect TCRdb's handling and not the investigators' own analysis. This sample comprises more than 400,000 distinct CDR3 sequences, under 20% of them detected only once. The ten largest clonotypes hold 12% of the sample.

This same sample was also taken into another study, of T cells in Graves' hyperthyroidism and ophthalmopathy. Per that second paper: A patient counted as having stable Graves' hyperthyroidism if no progression to ophthalmopathy occurred over 18 months of follow-up. Hyperthyroidism patients were newly diagnosed, had a disease duration of under 2 months, and were aged 18 to 65 years. Patients with uncontrolled infections, other autoimmune diseases, pregnancy or lactation were excluded. Diagnoses were based on clinical symptoms, serum thyroxine and TRAb, thyroid ultrasound and orbital computed tomography. A first-round RT-PCR of the TCR CDR3 used the HTBI primer set with the Qiagen OneStep RT-PCR kit. Most expanded thyroid clonotypes (frequency above 0.001) were also detected in blood, a finding suggesting that blood repertoires may reflect thyroid immune responses. In cross-validation, a model built on a 13 V-J signature told ophthalmopathy apart from stable hyperthyroidism with 85% to 90% sensitivity and 81% to 82% specificity, and in testing the same model reached 80%/75%. In validation, the model predicted progression to ophthalmopathy a median of roughly 6.1 months before onset, with about 71% sensitivity and roughly 79% specificity. TCR V-J signatures able to tell the groups apart were searched for in a discovery cohort of approximately 95 patients, of whom roughly 42 had Graves' ophthalmopathy and 57 had stable Graves' hyperthyroidism. An independent validation cohort of around 19 hyperthyroidism patients and 15 or so patients who later progressed to ophthalmopathy tested prospective prediction of ophthalmopathy. The 90 to 100 discovery patients were randomly split 7:3 into training and test sets. In six Graves' hyperthyroidism patients, the study also compared T-cell repertoires from thyroid tissue with T-cell repertoires from blood. After sampling, hyperthyroidism patients received methimazole starting at 30 mg daily, and ophthalmopathy patients received high-dose intravenous methylprednisolone. The libraries were constructed in a second round of multiplex PCR and then size-selected and purified. Libraries were sequenced paired-end with 100 bp reads on an Illumina HiSeq2000. SOAPnuke was used to process the raw data, with reads discarded if the reads contained adapters or uncalled bases, had a mean Phred below 15, or lacked an exact constant-primer or identifier match. High-quality paired reads were merged using COPE v1.2.5, and each unique nucleotide sequence was defined as a clonotype. Clonotypes were aligned to IMGT TRBV, TRBD and TRBJ reference segments using MiTCR v1.1. The analysis was restricted to V-J combinations with a frequency above 0.0001, which together covered 99.2% of the repertoires. A TCS score was defined as the ratio of F50 (clonal expansion) to E x V (chaos), with BLOSUM62-based TCRdist applied between CDR3 peptides within each V-J. Welch's t-statistics and random forest reduced around 510 V-J features to 13, which were used in a naive Bayes classifier (R e1071). Sample size was not statistically predetermined, and blinding of investigators to group allocation was not performed. The paper describes TCR Vbeta CDR3 sequencing of 120 to 150 peripheral blood samples, made up of 43 ophthalmopathy patients, roughly 80 hyperthyroidism patients and 17 progressor patients.

The chain employs TRBV7-2 and TRBJ1-2; a stretch of 9 junction bases matches TRBD1. The material was peripheral blood mononuclear cells (PBMCs), obtained at new diagnosis, from a patient treated with antithyroid drugs. The TCR originated in a man aged 40-50 years with Graves disease. Donor details come from another sample of the same person, matched by shared clones. DNA sequence: TGTGCCAGCAGCTTAGCTTTTGGACAGGGGACCACGGGGGACTATGGCTACACCTTC. The translation is CASSLAFGQGTTGDYGYTF.